This is a list of T cell receptor beta chains from one sample in a study of early T cells in non-severe SARS-CoV-2 infection. TCRdb re-derived calls from the 5' RACE reads in MiXCR, one entry per CDR3 protein. The sample has about 67,000 distinct CDR3 sequences, 11% seen once; the top ten hold 3% to 4%. Material: whole blood. The receptors come from an adult who was a healthcare worker with PCR-confirmed SARS-CoV-2 infection or an uninfected control (not recorded which). Each CDR3 is given without its conserved first and last residue. D genes are given only for firm matches. Size values are once, few and many counts, or a class for expanded clones, and some rows have none.

many	TRBV7-9	TRBJ1-5	NA	ASSLSAGSNQPQH
many	TRBV5-4	TRBJ2-3	NA	ASNGGIADTQY
few	TRBV5-1	TRBJ2-3	NA	ASSLRSADTFTDTQY
NA	TRBV5-1	TRBJ1-4	NA	ASSLGIGPEKLF
NA	TRBV30	TRBJ2-7	NA	AWSPWGGEQY
many	TRBV20-1	TRBJ2-5	TRBD1	SVRDRGPKTQY
many	TRBV9	TRBJ2-5	TRBD1	ASSGTGNLRETQY
many	TRBV5-6	TRBJ1-2	NA	ASSLYSYGYT
many	TRBV19	TRBJ1-4	NA	ASSPGYEKLF
NA	TRBV9	TRBJ1-6	TRBD1	ASSAGQGKNSPLH
NA	TRBV29-1	TRBJ2-1	TRBD2	SVEDPLERGEDQQF
NA	TRBV9	TRBJ1-1	NA	ASSVEWGSSTEAF
many	TRBV27	TRBJ2-7	NA	ASSLEGEGPREQY
NA	TRBV5-1	TRBJ2-7	NA	ASSYRGQSYEQY
NA	TRBV4-2	TRBJ1-1	TRBD1	ASSQDNRQGNTEAF
NA	TRBV16	TRBJ1-1	NA	ASSQSGGTEAF
many	TRBV7-7	TRBJ2-3	NA	ASSMVGTDTQY